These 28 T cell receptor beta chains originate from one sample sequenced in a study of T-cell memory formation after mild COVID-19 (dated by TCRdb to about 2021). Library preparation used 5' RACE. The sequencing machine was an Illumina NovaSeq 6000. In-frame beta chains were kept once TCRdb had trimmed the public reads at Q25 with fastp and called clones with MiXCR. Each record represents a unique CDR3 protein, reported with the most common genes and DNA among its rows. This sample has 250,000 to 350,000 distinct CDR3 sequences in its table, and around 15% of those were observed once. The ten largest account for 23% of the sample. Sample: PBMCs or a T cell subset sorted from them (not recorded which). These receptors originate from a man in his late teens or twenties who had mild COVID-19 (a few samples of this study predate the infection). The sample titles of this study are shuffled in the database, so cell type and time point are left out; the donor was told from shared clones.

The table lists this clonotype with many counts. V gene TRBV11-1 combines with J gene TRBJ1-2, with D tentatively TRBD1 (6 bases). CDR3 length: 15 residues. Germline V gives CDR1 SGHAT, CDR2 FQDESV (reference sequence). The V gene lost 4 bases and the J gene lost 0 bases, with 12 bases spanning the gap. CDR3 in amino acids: CASSSLRDTNYGYTF. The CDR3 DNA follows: TGTGCCAGCAGCTCCCTCAGGGACACTAACTATGGCTACACCTTC.

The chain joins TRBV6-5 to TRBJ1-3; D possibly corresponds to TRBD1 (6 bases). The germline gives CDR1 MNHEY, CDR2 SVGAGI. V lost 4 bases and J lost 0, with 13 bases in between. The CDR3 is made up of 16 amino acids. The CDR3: CASSFGTPGSGNTIYF. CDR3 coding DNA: TGTGCCAGCAGTTTCGGGACACCCGGCTCTGGAAACACCATATATTTT.

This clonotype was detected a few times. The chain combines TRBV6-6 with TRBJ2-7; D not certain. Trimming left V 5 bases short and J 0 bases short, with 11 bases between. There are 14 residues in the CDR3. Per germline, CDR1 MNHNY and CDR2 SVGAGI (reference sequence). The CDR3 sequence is CASSADGYSYEQYV. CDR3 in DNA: TGTGCCAGCAGTGCGGACGGATACTCCTACGAGCAGTACGTC.

DNA for the CDR3: TGTGCCAGCAGACCCAGCCACTTGGACAGCTATGGCTACACCTTC. It yields the protein CASRPSHLDSYGYTF. The rearrangement links TRBV12-3 or TRBV12-4 to TRBJ1-2; possible D gene TRBD1, 6 bases. Trimming took 6 bases from V and 4 from J, leaving 18 bases between them. The CDR3 sequence is 15 residues long.

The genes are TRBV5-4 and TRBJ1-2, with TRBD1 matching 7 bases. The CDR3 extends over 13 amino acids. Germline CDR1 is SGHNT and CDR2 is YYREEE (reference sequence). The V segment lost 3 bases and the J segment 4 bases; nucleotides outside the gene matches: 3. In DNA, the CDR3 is TGTGCCAGCAGCTGGGACAGCTCCTATGGCTACACCTTC. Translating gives CASSWDSSYGYTF.

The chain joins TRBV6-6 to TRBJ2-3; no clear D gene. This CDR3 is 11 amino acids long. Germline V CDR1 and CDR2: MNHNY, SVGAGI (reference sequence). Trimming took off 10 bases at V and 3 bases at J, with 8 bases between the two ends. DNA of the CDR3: TGTGCCACCGGACCTACAGATACGCAGTATTTT. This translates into CATGPTDTQYF.

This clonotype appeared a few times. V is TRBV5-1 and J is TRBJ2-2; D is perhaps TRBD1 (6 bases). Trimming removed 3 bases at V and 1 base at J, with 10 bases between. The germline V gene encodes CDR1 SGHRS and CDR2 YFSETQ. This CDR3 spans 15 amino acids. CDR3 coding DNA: TGCGCCAGCAGCTCGGGACACTGGAACACCGGGGAGCTGTTTTTT. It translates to CASSSGHWNTGELFF.

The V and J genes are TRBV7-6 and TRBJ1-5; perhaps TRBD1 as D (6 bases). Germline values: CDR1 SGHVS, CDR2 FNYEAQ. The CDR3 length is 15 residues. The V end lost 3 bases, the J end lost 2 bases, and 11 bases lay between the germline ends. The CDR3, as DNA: TGTGCCAGCAGCTTTCTAGCAGGGGGCAATCAGCCCCAGCATTTT. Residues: CASSFLAGGNQPQHF.

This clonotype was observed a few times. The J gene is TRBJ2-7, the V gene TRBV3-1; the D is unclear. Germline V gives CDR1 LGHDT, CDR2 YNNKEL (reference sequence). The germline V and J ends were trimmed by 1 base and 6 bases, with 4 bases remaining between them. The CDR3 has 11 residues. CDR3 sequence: CASSQVSEQYF. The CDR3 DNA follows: TGTGCCAGCAGCCAAGTATCCGAGCAGTACTTC.

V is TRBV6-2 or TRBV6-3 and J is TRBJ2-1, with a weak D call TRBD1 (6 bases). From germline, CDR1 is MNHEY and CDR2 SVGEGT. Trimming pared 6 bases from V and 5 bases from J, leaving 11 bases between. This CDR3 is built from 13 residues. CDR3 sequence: CASRPTGHNEQFF. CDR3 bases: TGTGCCAGCAGACCGACAGGCCACAATGAGCAGTTCTTC.

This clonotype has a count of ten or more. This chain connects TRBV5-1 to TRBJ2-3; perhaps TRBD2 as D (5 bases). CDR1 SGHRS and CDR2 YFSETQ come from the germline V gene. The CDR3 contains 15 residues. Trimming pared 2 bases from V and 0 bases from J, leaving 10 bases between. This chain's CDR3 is CASSLAVSSTDTQYF. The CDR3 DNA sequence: TGCGCCAGCAGCTTAGCGGTCTCAAGCACAGATACGCAGTATTTT.

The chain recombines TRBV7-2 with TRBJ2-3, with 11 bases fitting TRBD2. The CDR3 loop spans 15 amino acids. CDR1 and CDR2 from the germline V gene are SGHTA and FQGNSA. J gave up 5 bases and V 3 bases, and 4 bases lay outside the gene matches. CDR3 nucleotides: TGTGCCAGCAGCTTTAGCGGGGGGGCCGGAGATACGCAGTATTTT. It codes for CASSFSGGAGDTQYF.

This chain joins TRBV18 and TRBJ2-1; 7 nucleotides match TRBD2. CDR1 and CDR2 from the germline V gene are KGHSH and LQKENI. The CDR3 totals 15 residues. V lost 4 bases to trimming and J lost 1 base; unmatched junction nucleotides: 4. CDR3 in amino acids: CASSREGISYNEQFF. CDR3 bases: TGTGCCAGCTCACGGGAGGGGATATCCTACAATGAGCAGTTCTTC.

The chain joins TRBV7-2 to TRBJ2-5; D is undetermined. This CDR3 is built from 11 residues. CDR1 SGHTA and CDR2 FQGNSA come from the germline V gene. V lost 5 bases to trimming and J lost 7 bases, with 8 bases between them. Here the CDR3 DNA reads TGTGCCAGCAGCGAGCAGGCGACCCAGTACTTC. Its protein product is CASSEQATQYF.

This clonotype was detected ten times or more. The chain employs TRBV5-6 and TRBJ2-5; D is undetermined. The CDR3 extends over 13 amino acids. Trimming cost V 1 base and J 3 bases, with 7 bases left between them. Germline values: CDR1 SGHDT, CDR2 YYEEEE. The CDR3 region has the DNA TGTGCCAGCAGCTTGTTACTCGAAGAGACCCAGTACTTC. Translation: CASSLLLEETQYF. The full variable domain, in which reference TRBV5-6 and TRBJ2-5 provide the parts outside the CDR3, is DAGVTQSPTHLIKTRGQQVTLRCSPKSGHDTVSWYQQALGQGPQFIFQYYEEEERQRGNFPDRFSGHQFPNYSSELNVNALLLGDSALYLCASSLLLEETQYFGPGTRLLVL.

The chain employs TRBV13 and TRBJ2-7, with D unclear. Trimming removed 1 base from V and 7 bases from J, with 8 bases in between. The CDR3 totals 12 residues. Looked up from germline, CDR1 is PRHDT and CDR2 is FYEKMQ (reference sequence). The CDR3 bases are TGTGCCAGCAGCTTAGCGTTTGGGGAGCAGTACTTC. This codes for CASSLAFGEQYF.

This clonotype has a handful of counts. The CDR3 DNA follows: TGTGCCAGCAGTGACGAGATATCCGGGGAGCTGTTTTTT. It encodes CASSDEISGELFF. The V gene is TRBV6-4, the J gene TRBJ2-2; D remains ambiguous. Germline assignment: CDR1 MRHNA and CDR2 SNTAGT. CDR3 length equals 13 residues. Trimming removed 2 bases at V and 6 bases at J, with 7 bases between.

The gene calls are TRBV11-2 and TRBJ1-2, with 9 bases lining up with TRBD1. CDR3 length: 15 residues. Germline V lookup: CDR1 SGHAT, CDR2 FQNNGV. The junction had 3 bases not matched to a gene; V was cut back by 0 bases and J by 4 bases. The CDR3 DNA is TGTGCCAGCAGCTTAGAAGGACAGGGGAGCTATGGCTACACCTTC. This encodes CASSLEGQGSYGYTF.

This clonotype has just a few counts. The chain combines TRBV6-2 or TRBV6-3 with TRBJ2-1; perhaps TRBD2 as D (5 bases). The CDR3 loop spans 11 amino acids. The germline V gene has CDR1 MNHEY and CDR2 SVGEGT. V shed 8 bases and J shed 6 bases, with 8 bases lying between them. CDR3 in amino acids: CASGLGNEQFF. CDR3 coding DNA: TGTGCCAGCGGACTGGGCAATGAGCAGTTCTTC.

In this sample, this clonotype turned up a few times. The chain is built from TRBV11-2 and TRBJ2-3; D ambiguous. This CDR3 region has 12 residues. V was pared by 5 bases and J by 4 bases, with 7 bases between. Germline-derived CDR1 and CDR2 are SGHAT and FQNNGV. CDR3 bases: TGTGCCAGCAGCGCGGTGGCAGATACGCAGTATTTT. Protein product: CASSAVADTQYF.

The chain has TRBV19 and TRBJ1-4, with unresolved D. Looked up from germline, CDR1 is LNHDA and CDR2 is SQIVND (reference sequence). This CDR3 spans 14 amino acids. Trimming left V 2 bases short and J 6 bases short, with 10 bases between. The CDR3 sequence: CASSIWQADEKLFF. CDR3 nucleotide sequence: TGTGCCAGTAGTATATGGCAGGCCGATGAAAAACTGTTTTTT.

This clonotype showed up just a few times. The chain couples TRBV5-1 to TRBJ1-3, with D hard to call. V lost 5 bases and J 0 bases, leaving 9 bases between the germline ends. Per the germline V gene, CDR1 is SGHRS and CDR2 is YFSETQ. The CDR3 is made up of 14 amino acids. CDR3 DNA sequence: TGCGCCAGCAGGGACTCGAGCTCTGGAAACACCATATATTTT. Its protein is CASRDSSSGNTIYF.

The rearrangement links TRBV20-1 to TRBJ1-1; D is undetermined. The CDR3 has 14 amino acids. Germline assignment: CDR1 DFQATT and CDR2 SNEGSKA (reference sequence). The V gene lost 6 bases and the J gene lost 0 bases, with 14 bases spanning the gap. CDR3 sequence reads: CSAGPPGLNTEAFF. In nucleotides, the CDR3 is TGCAGTGCCGGGCCCCCTGGGTTGAACACTGAAGCTTTCTTT.

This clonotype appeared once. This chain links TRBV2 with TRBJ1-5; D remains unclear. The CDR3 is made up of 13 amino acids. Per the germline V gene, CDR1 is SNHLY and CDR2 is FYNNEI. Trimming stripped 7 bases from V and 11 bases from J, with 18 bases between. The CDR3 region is CASTIARQSAQHF. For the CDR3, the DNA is TGTGCCAGCACCATAGCTCGGCAGTCGGCCCAGCATTTT.

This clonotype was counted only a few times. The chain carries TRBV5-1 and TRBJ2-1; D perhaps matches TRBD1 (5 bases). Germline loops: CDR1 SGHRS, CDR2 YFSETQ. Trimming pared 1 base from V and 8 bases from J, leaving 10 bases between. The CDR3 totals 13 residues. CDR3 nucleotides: TGCGCCAGCAGCTTGCCCAGGGTGGATGAGCAGTTCTTC. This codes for CASSLPRVDEQFF.

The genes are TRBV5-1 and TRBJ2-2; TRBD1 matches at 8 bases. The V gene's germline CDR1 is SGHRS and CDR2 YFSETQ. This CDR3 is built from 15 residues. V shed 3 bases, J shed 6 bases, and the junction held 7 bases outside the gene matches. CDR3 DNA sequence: TGCGCCAGCAGCTCGGGACAGGCCGAGGCCGGGGAGCTGTTTTTT. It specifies CASSSGQAEAGELFF.

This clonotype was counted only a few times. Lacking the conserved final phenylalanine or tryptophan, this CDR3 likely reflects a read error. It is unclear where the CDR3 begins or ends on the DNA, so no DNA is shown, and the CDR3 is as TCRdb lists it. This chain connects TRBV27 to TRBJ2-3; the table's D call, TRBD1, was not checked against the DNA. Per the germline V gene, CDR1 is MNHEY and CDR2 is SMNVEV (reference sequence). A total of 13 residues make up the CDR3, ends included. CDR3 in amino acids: CASSFLTGTGLQL.

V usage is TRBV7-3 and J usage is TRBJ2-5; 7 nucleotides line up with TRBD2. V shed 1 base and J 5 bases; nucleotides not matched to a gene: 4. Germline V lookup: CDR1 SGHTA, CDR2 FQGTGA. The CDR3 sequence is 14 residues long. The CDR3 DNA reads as TGTGCCAGCAGCTTAAGGGGCGGGGGTGAGACCCAGTACTTC. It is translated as CASSLRGGGETQYF.